These 13 T cell receptor beta chains were all obtained from the same sample, sequenced in a study of blood T cell repertoires in COVID-19. Sequencing used immunoSEQ multiplex PCR; TCRdb keeps in-frame clones, though not all of them. The table records some 67,000 clones, 79% of them present only once. What was sequenced was peripheral blood. All receptors derive from a woman aged 60-75 years with acute or convalescent COVID-19.

This rearrangement joins TRBV4-3 to TRBJ1-3; no clear D. This CDR3 region has 15 residues. With 3 bases removed from V and 0 bases from J, the gap between germline ends came to 9 bases. Germline V gene sequence: CDR1 LGHNA, CDR2 YSLEER. The DNA of the CDR3 is TGCGCCAGCAGCCACAACCCGGGCTCTGGAAACACCATATATTTT. The encoded protein is CASSHNPGSGNTIYF.

CDR3 sequence reads: CASSPAPSQGGGEQYF. The CDR3 coding sequence is TGTGCCAGCAGCCCCGCACCGTCGCAGGGGGGTGGCGAGCAGTACTTC. This rearrangement joins TRBV7-2 to TRBJ2-7; a weak D match, TRBD1 (7 bases). With 5 bases removed from V and 6 bases from J, the gap between germline ends came to 23 bases. CDR3 length: 16 residues. Germline V CDR1 and CDR2: SGHTA, FQGNSA.

This clone was seen only a few times. The chain has TRBV5-4 and TRBJ1-6; 8 positions agree with TRBD1. Per the germline V gene, CDR1 is SGHNT and CDR2 is YYREEE (reference sequence). Unmatched junction bases numbered 2, after V lost 4 bases and J lost 5 bases. This CDR3 is built from 14 residues. This chain's CDR3 is CASSMDRDNSPLHF. In DNA, the CDR3 is TGTGCCAGCAGCATGGACAGGGATAATTCACCCCTCCACTTT.

This sequence joins TRBV6-5 and TRBJ2-3, with 7 nucleotides matching TRBD1. V shed 6 bases, J shed 7 bases, and the junction held 13 bases outside the gene matches. The germline gives CDR1 MNHEY, CDR2 SVGAGI. The CDR3 is made up of 15 amino acids. CDR3 nucleotide sequence: TGTGCCAGCAGGATGGGACAGTCTAGCTTGAATACGCAGTATTTT. Translation: CASRMGQSSLNTQYF.

This chain links TRBV4-1 with TRBJ1-3, with D unresolved. The CDR3 runs to 15 residues. V was clipped by 3 bases and J by 2 bases, with 11 bases between them. Per the germline V gene, CDR1 is MGHRA and CDR2 is YSYEKL. The CDR3 loop reads CASSHQLTAGNTIYF. For the CDR3, the DNA is TGCGCCAGCAGCCACCAATTAACGGCTGGAAACACCATATATTTT.

The genes are TRBV5-1 and TRBJ2-1; 16 nucleotides match TRBD2. Germline CDR1 SGHRS, CDR2 YFSETQ. The CDR3 runs to 15 residues. V was pared by 2 bases and J by 15 bases, with 8 bases of the junction left unmatched. The CDR3 sequence: CASSFSGTSGGAGFF. As DNA, the CDR3 is TGCGCCAGCAGCTTTTCCGGGACTAGCGGGGGGGCCGGGTTCTTC.

The V and J genes are TRBV4-1 and TRBJ2-2, with D unresolved. Trimming removed 4 bases at V and 2 bases at J, with 8 bases between. The CDR3 runs to 14 residues. CDR1 is MGHRA and CDR2 is YSYEKL in the germline V gene. This chain's CDR3 is CASSRAENTGELFF. DNA for the CDR3: TGCGCCAGCAGCCGCGCGGAAAACACCGGGGAGCTGTTTTTT.

The rearrangement links TRBV2 to TRBJ1-5; 7 positions agree with TRBD1. V lost 7 bases, J lost 4 bases, and 10 bases stayed unmatched. Germline loops: CDR1 SNHLY, CDR2 FYNNEI. CDR3 length equals 15 residues. CDR3: CASTVDRAPNQPQHF. CDR3 DNA: TGTGCCAGCACCGTCGACAGGGCCCCTAATCAGCCCCAGCATTTT. The whole variable domain, filled in from reference TRBV2 and TRBJ1-5, reads EPEVTQTPSHQVTQMGQEVILRCVPISNHLYFYWYRQILGQKVEFLVSFYNNEISEKSEIFDDQFSVERPDGSNFTLKIRSTKLEDSAMYFCASTVDRAPNQPQHFGDGTRLSIL.

CDR3 residues: CASSQSSPSGRVGTEAFF. CDR3 in DNA: TGCGCCAGCAGTCAATCGAGCCCGTCGGGCAGGGTTGGCACTGAAGCTTTCTTT. J is TRBJ1-1 and V is TRBV23-1; a possible D gene is TRBD1 (5 bases). TRBV23-1 falls under the ORF class, with uncertain function. V was clipped by 0 bases and J by 4 bases, with 21 bases between them. The CDR3 is 18 residues long.

This rearrangement joins TRBV3-1 (or the pseudogene TRBV3-2) to TRBJ2-7; TRBD2 aligns across 10 bases. There are 18 residues in the CDR3. Germline V gene lookup returns CDR1 LGHDT and CDR2 YNNKEL (reference sequence). The trim removed 1 base at V and 4 bases at J, leaving 13 bases unmatched. The CDR3 sequence: CASSQASGGGNGIYEQYF. In nucleotides, the CDR3 is TGTGCCAGCAGCCAAGCTAGCGGGGGAGGTAACGGCATTTACGAGCAGTACTTC.

This clone occurred a few times. The V and J genes are TRBV29-1 and TRBJ1-1; D gene uncertain. The CDR3 has 10 amino acids. V lost 5 bases and J 7 bases, leaving 8 bases between the germline ends. CDR1 SQVTM and CDR2 ANQGSEA come from the germline V gene. CDR3 nucleotide sequence: TGCAGCGTTTGGAGGGTTGAAGCTTTCTTT. It specifies CSVWRVEAFF.

This clone has a single count. The chain couples TRBV5-6 to TRBJ2-2; TRBD1 agrees at 7 bases. Trimming cost V 3 bases and J 4 bases; bases outside gene matches: 12. CDR1 is SGHDT, CDR2 YYEEEE, per germline. The length of the CDR3 is 17 residues. CDR3 in DNA: TGTGCCAGCAGCTGGACATACGACAGGGTCGGCACCGGGGAGCTGTTTTTT. Its protein is CASSWTYDRVGTGELFF.

V and J are TRBV24-1 and TRBJ2-3; 7 bases align to TRBD1. CDR1 and CDR2 from the germline V gene are KGHDR and SFDVKD. The V segment lost 5 bases and the J segment 4 bases; nucleotides outside the gene matches: 2. This CDR3 comprises 13 residues. The CDR3, as DNA: TGTGCCACCAGTGGTACAGGGGCAGATACGCAGTATTTT. Translating gives CATSGTGADTQYF.